These 18 T cell receptor beta chains came from one sample sequenced in a study of T-cell reconstitution after alpha-beta-depleted transplantation in children. Unique molecular identifiers were incorporated into the prepared TCRbeta library. In TCRdb, the PCR reads were re-called with MiXCR into one record per CDR3 protein. The repertoire holds more than 200,000 distinct CDR3 sequences, around 25% seen once, with 2% to 3% in the top ten. The sample was PBMCs, taken before TCRalphabeta/CD19-depleted stem cell transplant. These receptors all stem from a girl between 2 and 10 years old with Fanconi anemia, due to receive a stem cell transplant.

V usage is TRBV20-1 and J usage is TRBJ2-1; 15 bases match TRBD2. CDR1 and CDR2 from the germline V gene are DFQATT and SNEGSKA (reference sequence). The CDR3 consists of 15 residues. After removal of 6 bases from V and 7 bases from J, the junction contained 7 bases not matched to a gene. CDR3 loop: CSAEGTSGRWNEQFF. In nucleotides, the CDR3 is TGCAGTGCAGAAGGGACTAGCGGGAGGTGGAATGAGCAGTTCTTC.

This clonotype was seen only a few times. The chain links TRBV20-1 to TRBJ2-7, with TRBD2 identical over 12 bases. Losses at the gene ends were 5 bases for V and 5 bases for J; bases not matched to a gene: 4. The CDR3 runs to 13 residues. Germline V CDR1 and CDR2: DFQATT, SNEGSKA (reference sequence). CDR3 sequence reads: CSAWTSGIHEQYF. DNA for the CDR3: TGCAGTGCTTGGACTAGCGGGATCCACGAGCAGTACTTC.

There are many counts of this clonotype. This rearrangement joins TRBV19 to TRBJ2-3; weak D call: TRBD2 (5 bases). The CDR3 extends over 14 amino acids. The V and J ends lost 8 bases and 0 bases respectively, with 12 bases between them. Germline CDR1 reads LNHDA; CDR2 reads SQIVND (reference sequence). CDR3 protein: CASSIEGSTDTQYF. The CDR3 nucleotides are TGTGCCAGTTCCATTGAGGGTAGCACAGATACGCAGTATTTT.

This chain joins TRBV6-1 and TRBJ2-1; the match to TRBD1 covers 8 bases. Germline V gene sequence: CDR1 MNHNS, CDR2 SASEGT. V lost 6 bases to trimming and J lost 1 base; unmatched junction nucleotides: 2. This CDR3 has 14 amino acids. The DNA for the CDR3 is TGTGCCAGCAGCAGACAGGGGTCCTACAATGAGCAGTTCTTC. Translation: CASSRQGSYNEQFF.

This chain joins TRBV28 and TRBJ2-7; TRBD2 is a possible D gene (5 bases). Germline V gives CDR1 MDHEN, CDR2 SYDVKM. Deletions cut 6 bases from V and 3 bases from J, with 9 bases between. This CDR3 contains 12 residues. The CDR3 loop is CASRTGIYEQYF. The CDR3 nucleotides are TGTGCCAGCAGAACCGGGATCTACGAGCAGTACTTC. The whole variable domain, filled in from reference TRBV28 and TRBJ2-7, reads DVKVTQSSRYLVKRTGEKVFLECVQDMDHENMFWYRQDPGLGLRLIYFSYDVKMKEKGDIPEGYSVSREKKERFSLILESASTNQTSMYLCASRTGIYEQYFGPGTRLTVT.

This clonotype was seen ten or more times. This chain connects TRBV6-1 to TRBJ2-3; unclear D gene. V dropped 6 bases and J dropped 2 bases, with 15 bases sitting between them. The CDR3 is made up of 15 amino acids. Germline values: CDR1 MNHNS, CDR2 SASEGT. This CDR3 reads CASSQDPAHTDTQYF. As DNA, the CDR3 is TGTGCCAGCAGCCAGGATCCCGCACACACAGATACGCAGTATTTT.

This clonotype was seen a few times. V usage is TRBV7-6 and J usage is TRBJ2-5, with unresolved D. The germline V gene encodes CDR1 SGHVS and CDR2 FNYEAQ. This CDR3 has 12 amino acids. V was clipped by 4 bases and J by 0 bases, with 3 bases between them. CDR3 residues: CASSYDQETQYF. The CDR3 DNA reads as TGTGCCAGCAGCTACGACCAAGAGACCCAGTACTTC.

The chain is built from TRBV29-1 and TRBJ2-6; D might be TRBD2 (5 bases). Trimming stripped 0 bases from V and 3 bases from J, with 9 bases between. The CDR3 covers 15 residues. Germline CDR1 reads SQVTM; CDR2 reads ANQGSEA. The chain's CDR3 is CSVEDLRVGANVLTF. CDR3 nucleotide sequence: TGCAGCGTTGAAGATTTGAGGGTTGGGGCCAACGTCCTGACTTTC. Full variable domain (outside the CDR3, taken from reference TRBV29-1 and TRBJ2-6): SAVISQKPSRDICQRGTSLTIQCQVDSQVTMMFWYRQQPGQSLTLIATANQGSEATYESGFVIDKFPISRPNLTFSTLTVSNMSPEDSSIYLCSVEDLRVGANVLTFGAGSRLTVL.

The chain has TRBV3-1 and TRBJ2-2, with D uncertain. The CDR3 is made up of 15 amino acids. Germline CDR1 reads LGHDT; CDR2 reads YNNKEL (reference sequence). Trimming took off 0 bases at V and 4 bases at J, with 9 bases between the two ends. CDR3 nucleotides: TGTGCCAGCAGCCAAGACCATACATCCACCGGGGAGCTGTTTTTT. Protein sequence: CASSQDHTSTGELFF. The complete variable domain, with remaining parts taken from reference TRBV3-1 and TRBJ2-2, reads DTAVSQTPKYLVTQMGNDKSIKCEQNLGHDTMYWYKQDSKKFLKIMFSYNNKELIINETVPNRFSPKSPDKAHLNLHINSLELGDSAVYFCASSQDHTSTGELFFGEGSRLTVL.

There are many counts of this clonotype. The chain links TRBV20-1 to TRBJ1-1; D is undetermined. Germline CDR1 and CDR2: DFQATT and SNEGSKA (reference sequence). The V end was cut by 3 bases, the J end by 6 bases, with 17 bases between. This CDR3 has 14 residues. The CDR3, as DNA: TGCAGTGCTAGGCGTTCCGAGGCCGAATCTGAAGCTTTCTTT. Translation gives CSARRSEAESEAFF.

Many counts were recorded for this clonotype. The rearrangement links TRBV20-1 to TRBJ2-7; 9 nucleotides match TRBD2. Germline assignment: CDR1 DFQATT and CDR2 SNEGSKA (reference sequence). V dropped 6 bases and J dropped 2; count of bases not matched to a gene: 11. The CDR3 sequence is 15 residues long. CDR3 residues: CSAGRPSGKAYEQYF. CDR3 DNA sequence: TGCAGTGCAGGTAGACCTAGCGGGAAAGCCTACGAGCAGTACTTC.

The chain has TRBV5-1 and TRBJ2-1; 11 bases agree with TRBD2. Germline CDR1 is SGHRS and CDR2 is YFSETQ. V lost 3 bases, J lost 4 bases, and 3 bases stayed unmatched. This CDR3 spans 15 amino acids. CDR3 region: CASSYRLAGYNEQFF. CDR3 nucleotide sequence: TGCGCCAGCAGCTACAGACTAGCGGGGTACAATGAGCAGTTCTTC.

There are a few counts of this clonotype. CDR3 DNA: TGTGCCAGCAGTTTATTAGGCAGCGGGACCTCCTACGAGCAGTACTTC. Translation gives CASSLLGSGTSYEQYF. The rearrangement joins TRBV28 to TRBJ2-7; 7 positions match TRBD2. The CDR3 is 16 amino acids. V shed 1 base, J shed 0 bases, and the junction held 6 bases outside the gene matches. Germline CDR1 is MDHEN and CDR2 is SYDVKM.

V usage is TRBV29-1 and J usage is TRBJ2-5; 8 bases are shared with TRBD1. The J segment lost 5 bases and the V segment lost 6 bases, leaving 5 bases of the junction unmatched. This CDR3 is built from 12 residues. Germline V gene lookup returns CDR1 SQVTM and CDR2 ANQGSEA. CDR3 loop: CSVETGVETQYF. CDR3 coding DNA: TGCAGCGTCGAGACAGGGGTGGAGACCCAGTACTTC.

The genes are TRBV7-2 and TRBJ2-7, with 12 bases identical to TRBD2. With V trimmed by 5 bases and J by 5 bases, 4 bases remained unmatched. Germline lookup yields CDR1 SGHTA and CDR2 FQGNSA. The CDR3 is made up of 14 amino acids. The CDR3 is CASSTSGRPHEQYF. The CDR3 nucleotides read TGTGCCAGCAGCACTAGCGGGAGGCCCCACGAGCAGTACTTC.

This clonotype was counted many times. This rearrangement joins TRBV4-2 to TRBJ2-7; 13 bases line up with TRBD2. Germline assignment: CDR1 LGHNA and CDR2 YNFKEQ. There are 17 residues in the CDR3. The trim removed 0 bases at V and 3 bases at J, leaving 5 bases unmatched. The CDR3 loop is CASSQEPTSGGVYEQYF. The CDR3 DNA follows: TGTGCCAGCAGCCAAGAGCCTACTAGCGGGGGGGTCTACGAGCAGTACTTC.

The chain carries TRBV18 and TRBJ1-3, with 7 bases lining up with TRBD1. Germline V gene sequence: CDR1 KGHSH, CDR2 LQKENI. This CDR3 spans 16 amino acids. Unmatched junction bases numbered 5, after V lost 2 bases and J lost 1 base. CDR3 nucleotides: TGTGCCAGCTCACCAACAGGGGATTATTCTGGAAACACCATATATTTT. This encodes CASSPTGDYSGNTIYF.

In its sample, this clonotype was seen many times. The chain couples TRBV12-3 or TRBV12-4 to TRBJ2-5; 13 nucleotides line up with TRBD2. CDR3 length: 16 residues. The J segment lost 3 bases and the V segment lost 5 bases, leaving 6 bases of the junction unmatched. In nucleotides, the CDR3 is TGTGCCAGCAGTCTCGGGACTAGCGGGGTCAAAGAGACCCAGTACTTC. It yields the protein CASSLGTSGVKETQYF.